This T cell receptor (beta chain) was recovered during a study of OX40 agonist ivuxolimab in advanced cancers. Study results and limitations: The expanded peripheral T cells' antigen specificity was not determined.

This table comes from immunoSEQ multiplex PCR, and its TCRdb copy is limited to in-frame clones, with some not included. The profile shows about 40,000 clones, around 83% of them singletons. The CDR3 has 14 residues. CDR1 and CDR2 (germline): SQVTM, ANQGSEA. After removal of 6 bases from V and 7 bases from J, the junction contained 11 bases not matched to a gene. Note on this clone: Its specificity is not known.

The chain uses TRBV29-1 and TRBJ2-1, with 8 positions matching TRBD2. The sample here was CD4+ or CD8+ T cells sorted from blood, taken in a trial of the OX40 agonist ivuxolimab. This TCR was sampled from an adult with an advanced solid tumor such as melanoma, head and neck, liver or kidney cancer. The CDR3 region is CSVERLAGVNEQFF. The CDR3 region has the DNA TGCAGCGTCGAACGGCTAGCGGGTGTGAATGAGCAGTTCTTC.